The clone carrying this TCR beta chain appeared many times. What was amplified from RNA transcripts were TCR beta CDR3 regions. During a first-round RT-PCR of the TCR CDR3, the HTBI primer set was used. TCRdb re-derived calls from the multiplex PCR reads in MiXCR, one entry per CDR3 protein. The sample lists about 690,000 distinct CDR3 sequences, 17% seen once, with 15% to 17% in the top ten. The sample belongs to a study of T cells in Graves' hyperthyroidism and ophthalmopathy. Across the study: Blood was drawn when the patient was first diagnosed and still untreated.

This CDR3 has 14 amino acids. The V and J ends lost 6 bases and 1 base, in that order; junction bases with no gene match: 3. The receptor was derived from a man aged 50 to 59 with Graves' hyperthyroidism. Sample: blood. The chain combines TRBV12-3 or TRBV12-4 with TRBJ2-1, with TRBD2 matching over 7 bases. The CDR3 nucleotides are TGTGCCAGCAGGGGAGGGGCTTCCTACAATGAGCAGTTCTTC. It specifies CASRGGASYNEQFF.